The entry below describes one TCR beta chain. One end of the junction fails to match germline, which may point to a read error. This CDR3 has 11 amino acids. This specimen comes from a study of blood T cell repertoires in COVID-19. Across the study: There were acute and convalescent COVID-19 samples, and they came from the United States, Italy and Spain.

Source study methods: Estimates of nucleated cell counts were drawn from the amplification of reference gene primers. TCRdb's table, derived via immunoSEQ multiplex PCR, lists solely in-frame clones and lacks some. The DNA was the basis for D and trimming; V, J and clone size are from that table. The table lists 350,000 to 400,000 clones, about 89% of them singletons. Participant ages covered 18 to 89 years across around 22 US areas. The sample was PBMCs or T cells enriched from blood (not recorded which). The sequence came from a woman aged 40 to 50 who had been exposed to COVID-19. The chain combines TRBV12-3 or TRBV12-4 with TRBJ1-5; no firm D call. The CDR3 DNA is TGTGCCAGCAGTTCGAGGGCTCTGACCGTTTTT. Amino acids: CASSSRALTVF.